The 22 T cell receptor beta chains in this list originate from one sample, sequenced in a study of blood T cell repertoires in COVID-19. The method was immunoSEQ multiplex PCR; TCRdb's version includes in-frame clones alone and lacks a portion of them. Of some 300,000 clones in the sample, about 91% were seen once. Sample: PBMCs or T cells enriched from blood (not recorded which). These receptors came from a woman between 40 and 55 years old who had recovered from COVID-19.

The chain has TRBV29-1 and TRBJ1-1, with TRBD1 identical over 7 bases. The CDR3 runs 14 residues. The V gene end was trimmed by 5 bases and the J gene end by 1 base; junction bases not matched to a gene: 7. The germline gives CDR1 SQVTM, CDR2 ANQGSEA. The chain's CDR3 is CSVFFRQGNTEAFF. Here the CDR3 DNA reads TGCAGCGTTTTTTTCAGACAGGGGAACACTGAAGCTTTCTTT.

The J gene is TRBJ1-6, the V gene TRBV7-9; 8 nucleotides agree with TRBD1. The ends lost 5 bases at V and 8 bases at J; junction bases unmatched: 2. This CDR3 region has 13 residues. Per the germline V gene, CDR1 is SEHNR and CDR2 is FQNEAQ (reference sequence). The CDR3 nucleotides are TGTGCCAGCAGCCCGGACAGGGATTCACCCCTCCACTTT. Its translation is CASSPDRDSPLHF.

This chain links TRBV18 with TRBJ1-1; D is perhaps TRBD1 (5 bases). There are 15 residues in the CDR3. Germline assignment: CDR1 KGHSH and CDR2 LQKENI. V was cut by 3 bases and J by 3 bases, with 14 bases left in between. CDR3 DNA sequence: TGTGCCAGCTCACCGATGGGGGAGGCGTACACTGAAGCTTTCTTT. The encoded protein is CASSPMGEAYTEAFF.

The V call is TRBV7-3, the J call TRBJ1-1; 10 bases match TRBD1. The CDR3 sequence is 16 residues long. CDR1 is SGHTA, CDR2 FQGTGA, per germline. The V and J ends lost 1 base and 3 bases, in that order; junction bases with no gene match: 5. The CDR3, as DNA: TGTGCCAGCAGCTTAATCGGGACAGGGGTGGACACTGAAGCTTTCTTT. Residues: CASSLIGTGVDTEAFF.

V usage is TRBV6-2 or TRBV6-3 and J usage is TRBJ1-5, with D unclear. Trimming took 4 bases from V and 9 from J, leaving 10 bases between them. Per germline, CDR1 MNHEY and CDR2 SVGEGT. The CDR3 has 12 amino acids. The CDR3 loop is CASSFSTGPQHF. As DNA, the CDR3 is TGTGCCAGCAGTTTTTCCACCGGGCCCCAGCATTTT.

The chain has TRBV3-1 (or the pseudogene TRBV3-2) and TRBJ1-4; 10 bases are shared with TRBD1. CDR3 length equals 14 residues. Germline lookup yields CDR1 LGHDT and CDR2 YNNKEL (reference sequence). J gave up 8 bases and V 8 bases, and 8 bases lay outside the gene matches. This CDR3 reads CASRRGQGSEKLFF. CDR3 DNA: TGTGCCAGCCGAAGGGGACAGGGGAGCGAAAAACTGTTTTTT.

The CDR3 is CASSDPLTSVTYEQYF. CDR3 bases: TGTGCCAGCAGTGACCCTCTCACTAGCGTTACCTACGAGCAGTACTTC. The J gene is TRBJ2-7, the V gene TRBV25-1, with 7 bases matching TRBD2. The CDR3 loop spans 16 amino acids. Trimming removed 3 bases from V and 2 bases from J; junction bases left unmatched: 10. Germline V gives CDR1 MGHDK, CDR2 SYGVNS.

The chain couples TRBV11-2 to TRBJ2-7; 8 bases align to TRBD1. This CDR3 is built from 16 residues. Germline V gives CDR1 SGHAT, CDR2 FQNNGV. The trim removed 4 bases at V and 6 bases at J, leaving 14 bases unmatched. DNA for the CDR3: TGTGCCAGCAGCTGGGGAAGGGGCGGGACAGGCAGCGAGCAGTACTTC. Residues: CASSWGRGGTGSEQYF.

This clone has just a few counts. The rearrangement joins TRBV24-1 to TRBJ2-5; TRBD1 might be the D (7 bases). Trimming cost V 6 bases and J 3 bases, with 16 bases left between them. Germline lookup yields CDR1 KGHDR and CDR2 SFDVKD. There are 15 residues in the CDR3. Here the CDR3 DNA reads TGTGCCACCAGTCCTAACAGGGGAGGAGAAGAGACCCAGTACTTC. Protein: CATSPNRGGEETQYF.

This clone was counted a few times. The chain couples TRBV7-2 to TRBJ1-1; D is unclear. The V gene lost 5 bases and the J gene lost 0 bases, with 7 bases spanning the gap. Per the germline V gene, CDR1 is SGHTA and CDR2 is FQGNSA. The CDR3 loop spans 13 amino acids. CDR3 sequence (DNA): TGTGCCAGCAGCCAGGACTTGAACACTGAAGCTTTCTTT. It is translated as CASSQDLNTEAFF.

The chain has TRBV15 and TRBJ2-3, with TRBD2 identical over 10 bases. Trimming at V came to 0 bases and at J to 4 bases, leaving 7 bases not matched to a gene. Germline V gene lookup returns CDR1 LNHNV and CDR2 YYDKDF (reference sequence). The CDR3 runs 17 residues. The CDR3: CATSRDRASGSSDTQYF. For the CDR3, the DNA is TGTGCCACCAGCAGAGATCGGGCTAGCGGGAGCTCAGATACGCAGTATTTT.

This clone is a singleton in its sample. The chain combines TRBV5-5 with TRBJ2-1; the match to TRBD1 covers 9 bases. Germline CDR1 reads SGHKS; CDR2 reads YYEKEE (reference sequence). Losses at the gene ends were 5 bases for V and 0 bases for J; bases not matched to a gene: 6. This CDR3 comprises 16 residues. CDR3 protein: CASSDRGSLSYNEQFF. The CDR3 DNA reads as TGTGCCAGCAGTGACAGGGGGAGTCTCTCCTACAATGAGCAGTTCTTC.

The CDR3 protein is CASTVGVSNEKLFF. The CDR3 DNA reads as TGTGCCAGCACAGTCGGGGTGTCTAATGAAAAACTGTTTTTT. J is TRBJ1-4 and V is TRBV2; the D is unclear. The ends were cut back, 7 bases at V and 3 bases at J, with 12 bases in the middle. The germline V gene has CDR1 SNHLY and CDR2 FYNNEI. The CDR3 runs to 14 residues. The whole variable domain, filled in from reference TRBV2 and TRBJ1-4, reads EPEVTQTPSHQVTQMGQEVILRCVPISNHLYFYWYRQILGQKVEFLVSFYNNEISEKSEIFDDQFSVERPDGSNFTLKIRSTKLEDSAMYFCASTVGVSNEKLFFGSGTQLSVL.

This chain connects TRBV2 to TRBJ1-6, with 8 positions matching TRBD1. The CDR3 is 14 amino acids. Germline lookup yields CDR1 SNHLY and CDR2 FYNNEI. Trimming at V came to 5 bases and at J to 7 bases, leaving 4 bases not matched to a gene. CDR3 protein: CASSLTGENSPLHF. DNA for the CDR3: TGTGCCAGCAGTTTGACAGGGGAGAATTCACCCCTCCACTTT.

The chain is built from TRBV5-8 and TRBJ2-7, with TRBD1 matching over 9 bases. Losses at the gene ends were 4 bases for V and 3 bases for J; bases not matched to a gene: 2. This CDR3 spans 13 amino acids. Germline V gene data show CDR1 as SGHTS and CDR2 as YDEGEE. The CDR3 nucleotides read TGTGCCAGCAGCACGGACAGGGGCTACGAGCAGTACTTC. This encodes CASSTDRGYEQYF.

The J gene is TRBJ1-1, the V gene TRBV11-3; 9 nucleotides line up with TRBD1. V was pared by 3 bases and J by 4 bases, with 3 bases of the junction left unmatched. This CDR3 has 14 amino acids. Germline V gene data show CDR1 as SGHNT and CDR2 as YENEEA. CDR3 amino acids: CASSLTGGGTEAFF. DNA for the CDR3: TGTGCCAGCAGCTTGACAGGGGGAGGCACTGAAGCTTTCTTT.

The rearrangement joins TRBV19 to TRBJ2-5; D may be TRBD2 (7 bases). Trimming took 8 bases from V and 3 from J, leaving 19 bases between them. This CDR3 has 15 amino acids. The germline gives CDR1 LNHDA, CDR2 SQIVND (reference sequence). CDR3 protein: CASRGQGAGEETQYF. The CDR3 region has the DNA TGTGCCAGTCGGGGGCAAGGGGCGGGGGAAGAGACCCAGTACTTC.

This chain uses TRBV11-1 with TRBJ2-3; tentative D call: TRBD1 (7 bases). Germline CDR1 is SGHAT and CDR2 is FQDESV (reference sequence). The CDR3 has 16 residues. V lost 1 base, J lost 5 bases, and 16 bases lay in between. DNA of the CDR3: TGTGCCAGCAGCTTAGAGGGACGCAGGGGGGTAGATACGCAGTATTTT. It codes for CASSLEGRRGVDTQYF.

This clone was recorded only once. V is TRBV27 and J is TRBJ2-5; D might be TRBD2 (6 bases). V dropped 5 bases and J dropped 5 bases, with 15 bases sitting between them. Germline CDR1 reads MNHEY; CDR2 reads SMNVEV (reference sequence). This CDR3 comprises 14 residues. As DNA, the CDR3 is TGTGCCAGCAGTGGATCATACGGAGGGGAGACCCAGTACTTC. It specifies CASSGSYGGETQYF.

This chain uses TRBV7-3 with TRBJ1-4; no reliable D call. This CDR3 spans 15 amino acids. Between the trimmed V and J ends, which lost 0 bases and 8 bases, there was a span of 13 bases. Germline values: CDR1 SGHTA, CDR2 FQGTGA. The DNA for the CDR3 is TGTGCCAGCAGCTTAACGGGCAGTCAAGGCGAAAAACTGTTTTTT. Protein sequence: CASSLTGSQGEKLFF.

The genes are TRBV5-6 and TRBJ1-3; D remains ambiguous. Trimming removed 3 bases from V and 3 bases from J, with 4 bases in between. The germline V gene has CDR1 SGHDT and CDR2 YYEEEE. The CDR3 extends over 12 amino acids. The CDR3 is CASSYLGNTIYF. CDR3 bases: TGTGCCAGCAGCTATCTTGGAAACACCATATATTTT.

CDR3 loop: CASSPQSWSSQETQYF. Written as DNA, the CDR3 is TGTGCCAGCAGTCCACAATCATGGAGCTCGCAAGAGACCCAGTACTTC. The chain couples TRBV27 to TRBJ2-5, with D unresolved. Germline V gives CDR1 MNHEY, CDR2 SMNVEV (reference sequence). Trimming pared 5 bases from V and 2 bases from J, leaving 18 bases between. This CDR3 region has 16 residues.